This T cell receptor (beta chain) originates from a study of cytomegalovirus exposure and HLA in healthy donors. Study details: T cells numbering 150 million to 200 million yielded around 120 million unique TCR beta sequences in an earlier analysis.

With regard to this clone: No antigen is known for it.

This CDR3 spans 17 amino acids. Trimming took 2 bases from V and 9 from J; bases not matched to a gene: 15. Germline values: CDR1 LNHDA, CDR2 SQIVND (reference sequence). Points from the study as a whole: Cytomegalovirus status, reportedly, was diagnosed with high specificity and sensitivity by the classifier. An assumption of roughly uniform sequencing depth across donors underlay the presence/absence analyses. Cytomegalovirus-associated TCR beta chains were listed, numbering around 150.

PCR was performed using 60 Vbeta and 13 Jbeta primers. Clones were sequenced by immunoSEQ multiplex PCR, and TCRdb holds only the in-frame ones, with some missing. The table shows fewer than 150,000 clones, with about 80% occurring only once. Specimen: PBMCs. The genes are TRBV19 and TRBJ2-1; 8 bases fit TRBD1. The receptor's source is a man younger than 40 in good health and CMV-seronegative. As DNA, the CDR3 is TGTGCCAGTAGTATAAGTCAGGGGGCCTTTTATGGTGTTGAGCAGTTCTTC. Residues: CASSISQGAFYGVEQFF.